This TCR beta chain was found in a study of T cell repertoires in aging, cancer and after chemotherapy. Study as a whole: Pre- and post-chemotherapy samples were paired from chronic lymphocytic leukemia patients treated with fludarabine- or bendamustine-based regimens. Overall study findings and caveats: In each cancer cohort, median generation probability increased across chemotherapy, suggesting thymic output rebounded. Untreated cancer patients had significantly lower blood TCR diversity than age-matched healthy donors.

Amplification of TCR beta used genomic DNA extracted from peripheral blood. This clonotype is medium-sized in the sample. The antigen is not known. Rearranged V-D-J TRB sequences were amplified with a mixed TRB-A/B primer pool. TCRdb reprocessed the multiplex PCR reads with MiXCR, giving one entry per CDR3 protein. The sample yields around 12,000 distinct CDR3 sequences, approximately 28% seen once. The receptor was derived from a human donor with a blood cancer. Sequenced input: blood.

The CDR3 bases are TGCAGCGCTACCACAAACTCCTACAATGAGCAGTTCTTC. This sequence encodes CSATTNSYNEQFF. The V call is TRBV29-1, the J call TRBJ2-1; D ambiguous. This CDR3 region has 13 residues. Germline V lookup: CDR1 SQVTM, CDR2 ANQGSEA. Trimming took off 7 bases at V and 0 bases at J, with 10 bases between the two ends.